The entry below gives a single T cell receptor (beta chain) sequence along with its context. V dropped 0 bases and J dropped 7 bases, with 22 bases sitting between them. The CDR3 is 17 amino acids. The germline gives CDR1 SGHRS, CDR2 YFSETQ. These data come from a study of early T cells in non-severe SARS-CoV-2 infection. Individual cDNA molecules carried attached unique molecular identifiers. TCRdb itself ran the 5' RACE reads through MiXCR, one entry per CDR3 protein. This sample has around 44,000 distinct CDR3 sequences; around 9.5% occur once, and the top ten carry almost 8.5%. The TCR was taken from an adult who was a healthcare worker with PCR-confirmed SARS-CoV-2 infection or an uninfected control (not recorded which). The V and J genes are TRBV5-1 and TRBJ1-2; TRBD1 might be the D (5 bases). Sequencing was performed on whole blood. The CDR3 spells CASSLGSRGQVLSGYTF. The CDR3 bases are TGCGCCAGCAGCTTGGGTAGTCGGGGCCAAGTTCTATCTGGCTACACCTTC.